This TCR beta chain was retrieved from a study of blood T cell repertoires in COVID-19. Study processing details: Reference gene primer amplification in the assay estimated nucleated cell counts. Sequencing was performed with immunoSEQ multiplex PCR; in TCRdb, only in-frame clones are kept and a portion is missing. V and J calls and clone size come straight from that table; D and trimming were deduced from the DNA. This repertoire shows tens of thousands of clones, around nine tenths found once; its top ten account for 9%. This sequence was found in a woman aged 70-85 years with acute or convalescent COVID-19. The sequencing input was peripheral blood.

The CDR3 DNA is TGTGCCAGCAGTTACTCGATGAGGAGCACAAACACCATATATTTT. Its protein product is CASSYSMRSTNTIYF. This rearrangement joins TRBV6-5 to TRBJ1-3; D is ambiguous. The CDR3 consists of 15 residues. V dropped 0 bases and J dropped 6 bases, with 12 bases sitting between them. Germline V gene sequence: CDR1 MNHEY, CDR2 SVGAGI.